One and the same sample provided the 30 T cell receptor beta chains below, sequenced in a study of molecular identifiers for immune sequencing clone quantification. TCRdb processed the PCR reads anew with MiXCR; each CDR3 protein has one entry. Here the sample spans some 12,000 distinct CDR3 sequences, 15% to 20% being singletons. Sequencing was carried out using naive CD8+ T cells from blood, with Jurkat cell RNA spiked in. Regarding subset: FACS-sorted CD8+CD4-CCR7+CD45RA+ naive T cells. These receptors all come from a human donor in good health. Some libraries in this study had Jurkat cell RNA spiked in.

This clonotype was counted many times. The chain joins TRBV20-1 to TRBJ2-2; D unclear. The CDR3 loop spans 14 amino acids. Between the trimmed V and J ends, which lost 0 bases and 1 base, there was a span of 6 bases. The germline gives CDR1 DFQATT, CDR2 SNEGSKA (reference sequence). Here the CDR3 DNA reads TGCAGTGCTAGAGATCCAGAGAACACCGGGGAGCTGTTTTTT. It translates to CSARDPENTGELFF.

The CDR3: CASRGISANEQFF. DNA of the CDR3: TGTGCCAGCAGGGGGATATCGGCCAATGAGCAGTTCTTC. The chain joins TRBV7-9 to TRBJ2-1; no definite D call. V gave up 6 bases and J gave up 6 bases, with 12 bases separating them. This CDR3 has 13 residues. Germline V gene sequence: CDR1 SEHNR, CDR2 FQNEAQ (reference sequence).

This clonotype was picked up one time. The genes are TRBV12-3 or TRBV12-4 and TRBJ2-4; D is undetermined. The CDR3 runs 13 residues. Trimming took off 7 bases at V and 7 bases at J, with 14 bases between the two ends. The CDR3: CASTAVLGNIQYF. The CDR3 coding sequence is TGTGCCAGCACCGCGGTCCTAGGGAACATTCAGTACTTC.

Within the sample, this clonotype is medium-sized. The V and J genes are TRBV7-9 and TRBJ1-1; the D gene is possibly TRBD1 (5 bases). The CDR3 covers 13 residues. V lost 3 bases and J lost 4, with 9 bases in between. Per the germline V gene, CDR1 is SEHNR and CDR2 is FQNEAQ (reference sequence). The chain's CDR3 is CASSFDSSTEAFF. CDR3 bases: TGTGCCAGCAGCTTTGACAGTTCCACTGAAGCTTTCTTT.

With regard to this clonotype: Being one base from a much bigger clone, this may be a read error. The rearrangement links TRBV7-2 to TRBJ2-7; D gene ambiguous. This CDR3 is 11 amino acids long. V lost 5 bases and J lost 0, with 2 bases in between. The germline gives CDR1 SGHTA, CDR2 FQGNSA. The CDR3 is CASSASYEQYF. The CDR3 DNA is TGTGCCAGCAGCGCCTCCTACGAGCAGTACTTC.

This clonotype was recorded many times. The genes are TRBV23-1 and TRBJ2-7, with 8 bases identical to TRBD1. TRBV23-1 is classed as an ORF, of uncertain function. The J segment lost 3 bases and the V segment lost 0 bases, leaving 7 bases of the junction unmatched. This CDR3 contains 16 residues. CDR3 DNA: TGCGCCAGCAGTCAATCGTGGCAGGGGGCCATCTACGAGCAGTACTTC. This codes for CASSQSWQGAIYEQYF.

This clonotype was picked up a small number of times. The gene calls are TRBV6-2 or TRBV6-3 and TRBJ2-7; tentative D call: TRBD2 (6 bases). Germline V gene lookup returns CDR1 MNHEY and CDR2 SVGEGT. This CDR3 comprises 15 residues. Trimming shortened V by 6 bases and J by 5 bases, and 20 bases separated the two germline ends. The CDR3, as DNA: TGTGCCAGCAGGCGGGGTCCGGGAATCCCCGACGAGCAGTACTTC. As protein: CASRRGPGIPDEQYF.

There are a few counts of this clonotype. V usage is TRBV7-9 and J usage is TRBJ2-7; D unresolved. The CDR3 contains 12 residues. Germline CDR1 SEHNR, CDR2 FQNEAQ (reference sequence). Trimming stripped 1 base from V and 3 bases from J, with 4 bases between. The CDR3 loop is CASSLGFYEQYF. The CDR3 nucleotides are TGTGCCAGCAGCTTAGGGTTCTACGAGCAGTACTTC. The whole variable domain, filled in from reference TRBV7-9 and TRBJ2-7, reads DTGVSQNPRHKITKRGQNVTFRCDPISEHNRLYWYRQTLGQGPEFLTYFQNEAQLEKSRLLSDRFSAERPKGSFSTLEIQRTEQGDSAMYLCASSLGFYEQYFGPGTRLTVT.

Remarks on this clonotype: A much larger clone sits a single nucleotide away, making a read error possible. The chain is built from TRBV28 and TRBJ2-3; maybe TRBD2 (6 bases). Germline values: CDR1 MDHEN, CDR2 SYDVKM. The CDR3 is made up of 16 amino acids. CDR3 DNA sequence: TGTGCCAGCGGTTTGGGCGGGACCGCTTTCACAGATACGCAGTATTTT. Encoded protein: CASGLGGTAFTDTQYF.

This clonotype is medium-sized (0.01 to 0.1%). V and J are TRBV27 and TRBJ1-1; D ambiguous. The V gene's germline CDR1 is MNHEY and CDR2 SMNVEV (reference sequence). CDR3 length equals 14 residues. Trimming took 2 bases from V and 4 from J, leaving 11 bases between them. This CDR3 reads CASSLLGSSTEAFF. The CDR3 region has the DNA TGTGCCAGCAGTTTACTGGGGTCGTCCACTGAAGCTTTCTTT.

This clonotype has a single count. The rearrangement uses TRBV5-3 and TRBJ1-5, with D maybe TRBD1 (5 bases). TRBV5-3 is given ORF status, its function remaining uncertain. V was trimmed by 8 bases and J by 5 bases, leaving 11 bases between them. This CDR3 has 12 amino acids. CDR3 nucleotides: TGTGCCAGCCAGGTAGGGGATCAGCCCCAGCATTTT. This gives the protein CASQVGDQPQHF.

About this clonotype: One base away lies a much larger clone, so this may be a sequencing read error. CDR3 DNA: TGTGCCAGCAGTTTTACTAGCGGGAACAACGAGGAGTACTTC. Translation gives CASSFTSGNNEEYF. The rearrangement joins TRBV12-3 or TRBV12-4 to TRBJ2-7; TRBD2 matches at 10 bases. The CDR3 is 14 amino acids.

This clonotype was seen repeatedly, ten times or more. This sequence joins TRBV7-3 and TRBJ2-1; TRBD2 matches at 7 bases. Per germline, CDR1 SGHTA and CDR2 FQGTGA. After removal of 5 bases from V and 0 bases from J, the junction contained 7 bases not matched to a gene. This CDR3 comprises 16 residues. The CDR3 region is CASSGDGTTSYNEQFF. The CDR3 nucleotides are TGTGCCAGCAGCGGGGACGGGACTACCTCCTACAATGAGCAGTTCTTC.

As regards this clonotype: A single base separates this from a much larger clone, so it may be a read error. V and J are TRBV10-2 and TRBJ2-2, with 11 bases matching TRBD2. Germline CDR1 is WSHSY and CDR2 is SAAADI. CDR3 length: 15 residues. CDR3 DNA: TGCGCCAGCAGGGGTGTGACTAGCGGGACCGGGGAGCCGTTTTTT. Translated, it gives CASRGVTSGTGEPFF.

In its sample, this clonotype ranks as medium-sized. This chain links TRBV6-5 with TRBJ1-1; weak D call: TRBD1 (6 bases). The CDR3 runs to 13 residues. Trimming took 5 bases from V and 10 from J, leaving 17 bases between them. CDR1 MNHEY and CDR2 SVGAGI come from the germline V gene. In DNA form, the CDR3 reads TGTGCCAGCAGTCCCAGGGGTAACGTTGGAGCTTTCTTT. It codes for CASSPRGNVGAFF.

On this clonotype: A much larger clone is a single base away; this may be a read error. This chain joins TRBV5-1 and TRBJ2-7; 10 bases are a match to TRBD2. Per the germline V gene, CDR1 is SGHRS and CDR2 is YFSETQ. J was trimmed by 5 bases and V by 3 bases; bases with no gene match: 5. The CDR3 consists of 14 residues. The CDR3 DNA sequence: TGCGCCAGCAGCTCTTCTAGCGGGAGTCACGAGCAGTACTTC. It encodes CASSSSSGSHEQYF.

This clonotype is medium-sized by share. The V and J genes are TRBV27 and TRBJ2-7; TRBD2 matches at 11 bases. Germline CDR1 reads MNHEY; CDR2 reads SMNVEV (reference sequence). V lost 2 bases and J lost 6; bases outside the gene matches: 3. The length of the CDR3 is 14 residues. The CDR3 sequence: CASSLTSGSPEQYF. The CDR3 DNA sequence: TGTGCCAGCAGTTTAACTAGCGGGAGCCCCGAGCAGTACTTC.

By share, this clonotype counts as medium-sized (0.01 to 0.1%). The V gene is TRBV7-6, the J gene TRBJ2-7; D call uncertain. CDR3 length: 15 residues. The V and J ends lost 4 bases and 2 bases respectively, with 15 bases between them. The V gene's germline CDR1 is SGHVS and CDR2 FNYEAQ. The CDR3 DNA follows: TGTGCCAGCAGCTCCCATGAGGCATACGCCTACGAGCAGTACTTC. Protein sequence: CASSSHEAYAYEQYF.

Turning to this clonotype: At one of its ends the junction is not consistent with the germline gene, which may arise from a read error. The V and J genes are TRBV20-1 and TRBJ2-2, with D perhaps matching TRBD1 (5 bases). The CDR3 runs 16 residues. Germline values: CDR1 DFQATT, CDR2 SNEGSKA (reference sequence). CDR3 loop: CSARDPGFRNTEELFF. The CDR3 DNA reads as TGCAGTGCTAGAGACCCAGGGTTTCGGAACACCGAGGAGCTGTTTTTT.

Many counts were recorded for this clonotype. The gene calls are TRBV7-6 and TRBJ1-1, with D possibly matching TRBD1 (6 bases). Germline CDR1 SGHVS, CDR2 FNYEAQ. Trimming cost V 5 bases and J 6 bases, with 13 bases left between them. The CDR3 runs 13 residues. The CDR3 DNA is TGTGCCAGCAGCCCTACAGGGTACGCTGAAGCTTTCTTT. Protein sequence: CASSPTGYAEAFF.

This clonotype is categorized as medium-sized. The CDR3 nucleotides read TGTGCCGGCTCCCAGGGCAATGAGCAGTTCTTC. Amino acids: CAGSQGNEQFF. This rearrangement joins TRBV7-2 to TRBJ2-1, with D tentatively TRBD1 (5 bases). Germline V gene data show CDR1 as SGHTA and CDR2 as FQGNSA. The V end was cut by 11 bases, the J end by 6 bases, with 11 bases between. The CDR3 totals 11 residues.

This chain uses TRBV27 with TRBJ2-7; D is tentatively TRBD1 or TRBD2 (5 bases each). The CDR3 contains 18 residues. Germline V lookup: CDR1 MNHEY, CDR2 SMNVEV (reference sequence). With 0 bases removed from V and 3 bases from J, the gap between germline ends came to 21 bases. DNA of the CDR3: TGTGCCAGCAGTTTATCAGCACCCCTCGTGGGACCAAACTACGAGCAGTACTTC. It yields the protein CASSLSAPLVGPNYEQYF.

This clonotype was observed many times. This rearrangement joins TRBV11-2 to TRBJ2-3; 8 bases match TRBD1. CDR3 length: 15 residues. V shed 8 bases, J shed 2 bases, and the junction held 9 bases outside the gene matches. Germline V CDR1 and CDR2: SGHAT, FQNNGV. CDR3 residues: CASSGQGHTTDTQYF. The CDR3 coding sequence is TGTGCCAGCTCCGGACAGGGCCACACCACAGATACGCAGTATTTT.

This clonotype was counted at least ten times. This sequence joins TRBV24-1 and TRBJ2-1; no clear D. The length of the CDR3 is 14 residues. The V end was cut by 4 bases, the J end by 8 bases, with 14 bases between. Germline lookup yields CDR1 KGHDR and CDR2 SFDVKD. CDR3: CATSETRTSHEQFF. CDR3 nucleotides: TGTGCCACCAGTGAAACCCGGACCTCCCATGAGCAGTTCTTC.

By proportion, this clonotype is medium-sized (0.01 to 0.1%). The J gene is TRBJ2-7, the V gene TRBV10-3, with TRBD1 identical over 8 bases. CDR3 length: 13 residues. Germline V gene data show CDR1 as ENHRY and CDR2 as SYGVKD. Trimming removed 6 bases from V and 4 bases from J; junction bases left unmatched: 5. The CDR3 sequence: CAISDRGGYEQYF. Written as DNA, the CDR3 is TGTGCCATCAGCGACAGGGGAGGTTACGAGCAGTACTTC.

This clonotype has ten or more counts. V gene TRBV19 combines with J gene TRBJ2-1; D is uncertain. The V end lost 8 bases, the J end lost 6 bases, and 14 bases lay between the germline ends. This CDR3 contains 13 residues. The germline V gene has CDR1 LNHDA and CDR2 SQIVND (reference sequence). The CDR3 here is CASCDVGGNEQFF. The CDR3 coding sequence is TGTGCCAGTTGTGATGTAGGTGGCAATGAGCAGTTCTTC.

This clonotype has ten or more counts. V and J are TRBV9 and TRBJ1-1, with TRBD1 identical over 12 bases. The CDR3 is made up of 18 amino acids. CDR1 and CDR2 from the germline V gene are SGDLS and YYNGEE. The junction had 13 bases not matched to a gene; V was cut back by 4 bases and J by 3 bases. CDR3 coding DNA: TGTGCCAGCAGCCCGAGAGAAGGGACAGGGGGCAGGGACACTGAAGCTTTCTTT. Its protein is CASSPREGTGGRDTEAFF.

There are many counts of this clonotype. The CDR3 protein is CASSTVMNTEAFF. DNA of the CDR3: TGTGCCAGTAGTACGGTTATGAACACTGAAGCTTTCTTT. This chain joins TRBV19 and TRBJ1-1; no definite D call. Per the germline V gene, CDR1 is LNHDA and CDR2 is SQIVND (reference sequence). The V end lost 4 bases, the J end lost 0 bases, and 6 bases lay between the germline ends. The CDR3 consists of 13 residues.

This clonotype was seen ten or more times. This chain links TRBV28 with TRBJ2-5; 8 nucleotides align to TRBD1. The germline CDR1 and CDR2 sequences are MDHEN and SYDVKM. This CDR3 spans 16 amino acids. The V segment lost 0 bases and the J segment 5 bases; nucleotides outside the gene matches: 8. CDR3 nucleotides: TGTGCCAGCAGTTTATGGCAGCAGGGGGCTTTTGAGACCCAGTACTTC. Protein: CASSLWQQGAFETQYF.

This clonotype is judged medium-sized (0.01 to 0.1%). This chain links TRBV3-1 with TRBJ2-1; 9 bases align to TRBD2. The CDR3 length is 16 residues. V dropped 0 bases and J dropped 6; count of bases not matched to a gene: 6. Germline CDR1 LGHDT, CDR2 YNNKEL (reference sequence). The CDR3 DNA reads TGTGCCAGCAGCCAAGATGCGGGACTAGCTCGCAATGAGCAGTTCTTC. Amino acid sequence: CASSQDAGLARNEQFF.